Shown below are 12 T cell receptor beta chains from a single sample sequenced in a study of beta chain features in type 1 diabetes. Of the isolated RNA, all was reverse transcribed, and so the sequenced material was expressed TCRB transcripts. Repertoires were generated with immunoSEQ multiplex PCR, while TCRdb's copy carries only in-frame clones and drops some. The sample shows 250,000 to 300,000 clones, approximately 24% of them seen only once. Their target antigens are unknown. Notes on the study in general: All four CD4+ subsets from Type 1 diabetes patients carried moderately but significantly shorter TCRB CDR3s.

Sequencing was performed on naive CD4+ T cells from blood. All receptors derive from a woman aged 25 to 39 with type 1 diabetes.

This chain links TRBV5-1 with TRBJ2-7; a possible D gene is TRBD1 (5 bases). The ends were cut back, 4 bases at V and 4 bases at J, with 15 bases in the middle. Germline V lookup: CDR1 SGHRS, CDR2 YFSETQ. The CDR3 is 14 residues long. CDR3 nucleotides: TGCGCCAGCAGCCCGGTTGGGAAGGGGTACGAGCAGTACTTC. Protein product: CASSPVGKGYEQYF. The full variable domain, completed using reference TRBV5-1 and TRBJ2-7, is KAGVTQTPRYLIKTRGQQVTLSCSPISGHRSVSWYQQTPGQGLQFLFEYFSETQRNKGNFPGRFSGRQFSNSRSEMNVSTLELGDSALYLCASSPVGKGYEQYFGPGTRLTVT.

The V call is TRBV5-1, the J call TRBJ2-7; a possible D gene is TRBD2 (5 bases). CDR1 is SGHRS and CDR2 is YFSETQ in the germline V gene. CDR3 length: 14 residues. The V and J ends lost 4 bases and 4 bases respectively, with 15 bases between them. The CDR3 DNA is TGCGCCAGCAGCCGGGAAGTAGGACGATACGAGCAGTACTTC. Translated, it gives CASSREVGRYEQYF.

The V and J genes are TRBV9 and TRBJ1-4; the match to TRBD1 covers 7 bases. CDR3 length: 17 residues. Germline loops: CDR1 SGDLS, CDR2 YYNGEE. J was trimmed by 0 bases and V by 3 bases; bases with no gene match: 8. The CDR3 bases are TGTGCCAGCAGCGCCGCAGGACAGGTGACAACTAATGAAAAACTGTTTTTT. Translating it yields CASSAAGQVTTNEKLFF.

V gene TRBV29-1 combines with J gene TRBJ1-5, with TRBD1 as a possible D gene (5 bases). Germline V gives CDR1 SQVTM, CDR2 ANQGSEA. This CDR3 is built from 14 residues. Trimming took 3 bases from V and 2 from J, leaving 11 bases between them. CDR3 nucleotides: TGCAGCGTTGAGGGGGGGAATCGCAATCAGCCCCAGCATTTT. The encoded protein is CSVEGGNRNQPQHF.

J is TRBJ2-7 and V is TRBV10-2, with a possible D match to TRBD2 (6 bases). The germline V gene encodes CDR1 WSHSY and CDR2 SAAADI. CDR3 length: 14 residues. Trimming removed 7 bases from V and 7 bases from J, with 20 bases in between. The CDR3 loop is CASNPGLAFSEQYF. Here the CDR3 DNA reads TGCGCCAGCAATCCGGGACTTGCATTCAGTGAGCAGTACTTC.

The rearrangement links TRBV6-1 to TRBJ2-1; TRBD2 aligns across 12 bases. Germline CDR1 and CDR2: MNHNS and SASEGT. This CDR3 spans 15 amino acids. V gave up 7 bases and J gave up 4 bases; unmatched junction bases: 5. The CDR3 DNA is TGTGCCAGCACCGTGACTAGCGGGGGATACAATGAGCAGTTCTTC. This translates into CASTVTSGGYNEQFF.

The chain has TRBV19 and TRBJ2-5, with D perhaps matching TRBD1 (6 bases). Germline V gene data show CDR1 as LNHDA and CDR2 as SQIVND (reference sequence). CDR3 size: 13 residues. Trimming removed 5 bases from V and 5 bases from J, with 12 bases in between. CDR3 loop: CASSYGQKETQYF. The DNA for the CDR3 is TGTGCCAGTAGTTACGGACAGAAGGAGACCCAGTACTTC. The full variable domain, with the rest looked up from reference TRBV19 and TRBJ2-5, is DGGITQSPKYLFRKEGQNVTLSCEQNLNHDAMYWYRQDPGQGLRLIYYSQIVNDFQKGDIAEGYSVSREKKESFPLTVTSAQKNPTAFYLCASSYGQKETQYFGPGTRLLVL.

This clone has only a few counts. The chain joins TRBV14 to TRBJ2-2; a possible D gene is TRBD1 (6 bases). V shed 6 bases and J shed 1 base, with 9 bases lying between them. Germline lookup yields CDR1 SGHDN and CDR2 FVKESK. CDR3 size: 14 residues. Here the CDR3 reads CASRQQGNTGELFF. The CDR3 DNA reads as TGTGCCAGCAGACAACAGGGGAACACCGGGGAGCTGTTTTTT.

V and J are TRBV5-1 and TRBJ2-1; D remains ambiguous. The germline CDR1 and CDR2 sequences are SGHRS and YFSETQ. Trimming cost V 1 base and J 10 bases, with 9 bases left between them. The CDR3 covers 12 residues. CDR3 loop: CASSLLAQEQFF. As DNA, the CDR3 is TGCGCCAGCAGCTTGTTAGCTCAGGAGCAGTTCTTC.

The chain is built from TRBV11-2 and TRBJ2-2; a possible D gene is TRBD2 (5 bases). The CDR3 extends over 16 amino acids. Between the trimmed V and J ends, which lost 3 bases and 3 bases, there was a span of 14 bases. CDR1 SGHAT and CDR2 FQNNGV come from the germline V gene. The DNA of the CDR3 is TGTGCCAGCAGCTTTGTCGGGGTCGGGGACACCGGGGAGCTGTTTTTT. Its translation is CASSFVGVGDTGELFF. The full variable domain, completed using reference TRBV11-2 and TRBJ2-2, is EAGVAQSPRYKIIEKRQSVAFWCNPISGHATLYWYQQILGQGPKLLIQFQNNGVVDDSQLPKDRFSAERLKGVDSTLKIQPAKLEDSAVYLCASSFVGVGDTGELFFGEGSRLTVL.

The chain combines TRBV6-5 with TRBJ2-1, with TRBD1 identical over 7 bases. The CDR3 totals 15 residues. From germline, CDR1 is MNHEY and CDR2 SVGAGI. Trimming removed 5 bases from V and 1 base from J; junction bases left unmatched: 5. CDR3 amino acids: CASSTDRDSYNEQFF. CDR3 nucleotide sequence: TGTGCCAGCAGTACCGACAGGGATTCCTACAATGAGCAGTTCTTC.

Comment on this clone: Other DNA sequences in this specimen translate into the identical CDR3. The CDR3 sequence is CASSLGTVQETQYF. The CDR3 DNA is TGTGCCAGCAGCTTAGGGACAGTCCAAGAGACCCAGTACTTC. The chain carries TRBV11-2 and TRBJ2-5; possible D gene TRBD1, 6 bases. The CDR3 contains 14 residues. Germline V gives CDR1 SGHAT, CDR2 FQNNGV. Trimming stripped 1 base from V and 1 base from J, with 7 bases between.